This TCR beta chain was observed in a study of T cells in Graves' hyperthyroidism and ophthalmopathy. This clonotype came up many times. Its antigen remains unidentified. Germline CDR1 reads DFQATT; CDR2 reads SNEGSKA (reference sequence). This CDR3 comprises 13 residues. V lost 6 bases, J lost 2 bases, and 6 bases stayed unmatched. Amplified TCR beta CDR3 regions derived from RNA transcripts. HTBI primers were employed in a first-round RT-PCR of the TCR CDR3. In TCRdb, the multiplex PCR reads were re-called with MiXCR into one record per CDR3 protein. The sample carries about 380,000 distinct CDR3 sequences, about 15% recorded once. Regarding the study as a whole: Blood held most thyroid clonotypes expanded above 0.001 frequency.

The sample consisted of blood. The sequence came from a woman aged 55-69 years with Graves' hyperthyroidism. The gene calls are TRBV20-1 and TRBJ2-7; 8 bases fit TRBD1. This chain's CDR3 is CSAGTGDPYEQYF. CDR3 nucleotide sequence: TGCAGTGCAGGGACAGGTGATCCCTACGAGCAGTACTTC.